Below are 26 T cell receptor beta chains sequenced from a single sample in a study of molecular identifiers for immune sequencing clone quantification (dated by TCRdb to 2017 to 2018). Library generation was performed with PCR. Sequencing relied on a NextSeq 500. TCRdb applied fastp at Q25 and MiXCR to the public reads, then kept only in-frame beta chains. Rows with one shared CDR3 protein collapse into an entry with the most common genes and DNA. Counted in this sample were approximately 680,000 distinct CDR3 sequences; 25% of them appeared once. The ten biggest clones cover around 0.78% of the sample. Sequencing was done on a sample of naive CD8+ T cells from blood, with Jurkat cell RNA spiked in. Explained via the paper, the cell subset or site label denotes: FACS-sorted CD8+CD4-CCR7+CD45RA+ naive T cells. Source of these receptors: a human donor in good health. Some libraries in this study had Jurkat cell RNA spiked in.

A few counts support this clonotype. The V gene is TRBV7-9, the J gene TRBJ2-7; weak D call: TRBD1 (5 bases). The V end was cut by 5 bases, the J end by 5 bases, with 13 bases between. The CDR3 is 13 amino acids. Germline V CDR1 and CDR2: SEHNR, FQNEAQ (reference sequence). In DNA form, the CDR3 reads TGTGCCAGCAGCCCCGTGGGGCGCGACGAGCAGTACTTC. This translates into CASSPVGRDEQYF.

The chain couples TRBV29-1 to TRBJ2-1; 7 positions agree with TRBD1. The CDR3 covers 15 residues. The germline gives CDR1 SQVTM, CDR2 ANQGSEA. Trimming at V came to 7 bases and at J to 0 bases, leaving 9 bases not matched to a gene. Written as DNA, the CDR3 is TGCAGCGGAAAGGGACAGCCCAGCTCCTACAATGAGCAGTTCTTC. Protein product: CSGKGQPSSYNEQFF.

In its sample, this clonotype was seen a few times. The chain has TRBV6-2 or TRBV6-3 and TRBJ1-1; the D gene is possibly TRBD1 (6 bases). The germline CDR1 and CDR2 sequences are MNHEY and SVGEGT. The length of the CDR3 is 15 residues. V lost 6 bases, J lost 4 bases, and 18 bases lay in between. As DNA, the CDR3 is TGTGCCAGCAGAATCCTGGGGGGGCTCGGCACTGAAGCTTTCTTT. As protein: CASRILGGLGTEAFF.

Turning to this clonotype: Germline and junction disagree at one end, which may indicate a read error. V gene TRBV2 combines with J gene TRBJ2-7; the D call may be TRBD1 or TRBD2 (5 bases each). This CDR3 is 13 amino acids long. CDR1 SNHLY and CDR2 FYNNEI come from the germline V gene. CDR3 residues: CASSEEVLGEQCF. The CDR3 DNA reads as TGTGCCAGCAGTGAAGAGGTCCTGGGGGAGCAGTGCTTC. Full variable domain (outside the CDR3, taken from reference TRBV2 and TRBJ2-7): EPEVTQTPSHQVTQMGQEVILRCVPISNHLYFYWYRQILGQKVEFLVSFYNNEISEKSEIFDDQFSVERPDGSNFTLKIRSTKLEDSAMYFCASSEEVLGEQCFGPGTRLTVT.

Of note for this clonotype: This may come from a read error, since a much larger clone is one base off. The chain has TRBV7-2 and TRBJ2-3; tentatively, D is TRBD1 (7 bases). Germline values: CDR1 SGHTA, CDR2 FQGNSA. The length of the CDR3 is 16 residues. DNA of the CDR3: TGTGCCAGCAGCCAGACAGGGAAAACTAGCACAAATACGCAGTATTTT. Translation: CASSQTGKTSTNTQYF.

The chain links TRBV12-3 or TRBV12-4 to TRBJ2-5, with D perhaps matching TRBD2 (5 bases). This CDR3 region has 15 residues. Trimming removed 4 bases from V and 1 base from J, with 13 bases in between. CDR3 sequence (DNA): TGTGCCAGCAGTTGGCCTCTAGCTCCCCAAGAGACCCAGTACTTC. Translating gives CASSWPLAPQETQYF.

This clonotype showed up just a few times. The chain joins TRBV28 to TRBJ1-2; D not resolved. Germline CDR1 MDHEN, CDR2 SYDVKM. The CDR3 contains 14 residues. Trimming pared 8 bases from V and 2 bases from J, leaving 15 bases between. The chain's CDR3 is CASATTTENYGYTF. The CDR3 DNA reads TGTGCCAGCGCTACAACGACGGAAAACTATGGCTACACCTTC.

This clonotype was detected only once. Since a much larger clone is just one base distant, this may be a read error. This rearrangement joins TRBV5-1 to TRBJ2-3; TRBD2 is a possible D gene (7 bases). V shed 3 bases and J shed 4 bases, with 18 bases lying between them. This CDR3 region has 16 residues. The germline CDR1 and CDR2 sequences are SGHRS and YFSETQ. The DNA of the CDR3 is TGCGCCAGCAGCTCCCGAGGGGGGGGCGGCCCAGATACGCAGTATTTT. Its protein is CASSSRGGGGPDTQYF.

V gene TRBV9 combines with J gene TRBJ1-1; D gene ambiguous. Trimming removed 0 bases at V and 0 bases at J, with 9 bases between. Germline V CDR1 and CDR2: SGDLS, YYNGEE. The CDR3 totals 15 residues. The CDR3 nucleotides are TGTGCCAGCAGCGTAGGTAGGGATCTGAACACTGAAGCTTTCTTT. It encodes CASSVGRDLNTEAFF.

Turning to this clonotype: A read error is possible here, since a much larger clone lies one base away. The chain recombines TRBV7-3 with TRBJ2-1; the D is unclear. The CDR3 runs to 16 residues. CDR1 and CDR2 from the germline V gene are SGHTA and FQGTGA. The V end lost 8 bases, the J end lost 2 bases, and 19 bases lay between the germline ends. In DNA form, the CDR3 reads TGTGCCAGCGGCTCCCGTGAAGCCCATACCTACAATGAGCAGTTCTTC. It codes for CASGSREAHTYNEQFF.

The sample holds many counts of this clonotype. V is TRBV29-1 and J is TRBJ2-5; D might be TRBD1 (6 bases). V lost 8 bases and J 5 bases, leaving 18 bases between the germline ends. CDR3 size: 13 residues. Germline values: CDR1 SQVTM, CDR2 ANQGSEA. The CDR3 region is CSIYRRGSETQYF. The CDR3 DNA reads TGCAGCATCTACCGCAGGGGTTCGGAGACCCAGTACTTC. Supplemented by reference TRBV29-1 and TRBJ2-5, the full variable domain reads SAVISQKPSRDICQRGTSLTIQCQVDSQVTMMFWYRQQPGQSLTLIATANQGSEATYESGFVIDKFPISRPNLTFSTLTVSNMSPEDSSIYLCSIYRRGSETQYFGPGTRLLVL.

This clonotype was found a few times. The V gene is TRBV11-2, the J gene TRBJ2-5; no definite D call. The V end was cut by 5 bases, the J end by 3 bases, with 16 bases between. In germline, CDR1 is SGHAT, CDR2 FQNNGV. The CDR3 loop spans 15 amino acids. CDR3 in DNA: TGTGCCAGCAGCGTAGTCAGTCCCGGCAAAGAGACCCAGTACTTC. Translating it yields CASSVVSPGKETQYF.

Comments on this clonotype: A much larger clone lies one base from this, so it may be a read error. V usage is TRBV4-1 and J usage is TRBJ1-5; a weak D match, TRBD1 (6 bases). V lost 4 bases to trimming and J lost 7 bases, with 14 bases between them. The CDR3 covers 14 residues. Germline V CDR1 and CDR2: MGHRA, YSYEKL. CDR3 sequence reads: CASSPARGYQPQHF. The CDR3 DNA follows: TGCGCCAGCAGCCCCGCCAGGGGATACCAGCCCCAGCATTTT.

This clonotype was detected ten times or more. The rearrangement links TRBV7-9 to TRBJ1-5; D not certain. CDR1 is SEHNR and CDR2 is FQNEAQ in the germline V gene (reference sequence). V gave up 4 bases and J gave up 0 bases, with 7 bases separating them. This CDR3 is 14 amino acids long. In nucleotides, the CDR3 is TGTGCCAGCAGCTACACCCATAGCAATCAGCCCCAGCATTTT. Protein sequence: CASSYTHSNQPQHF.

As regards this clonotype: A read error may be the cause here, since a much bigger clone is one base away. This chain links TRBV12-3 or TRBV12-4 with TRBJ2-3; 11 bases match TRBD2. CDR3 size: 16 residues. V was pared by 5 bases and J by 1 base, with 5 bases of the junction left unmatched. This CDR3 is CASSLWTSGRTDTQYF. In DNA, the CDR3 is TGTGCCAGCAGTCTCTGGACTAGCGGGCGCACAGATACGCAGTATTTT.

This chain joins TRBV7-8 and TRBJ2-2; maybe TRBD2 (6 bases). Trimming pared 1 base from V and 0 bases from J, leaving 12 bases between. The germline V gene encodes CDR1 SGHVS and CDR2 FQNEAQ. The CDR3 is 17 residues long. The CDR3 reads CASSLVSWGANTGELFF. The CDR3 nucleotides read TGTGCCAGCAGCTTAGTGTCTTGGGGGGCGAACACCGGGGAGCTGTTTTTT.

This clonotype has just a few counts. The genes are TRBV29-1 and TRBJ2-1; D assignment may be TRBD1 or TRBD2 (6 bases each). The germline CDR1 and CDR2 sequences are SQVTM and ANQGSEA. This CDR3 comprises 13 residues. Trimming took 5 bases from V and 6 from J, leaving 14 bases between them. The CDR3 DNA is TGCAGCGTTTGGGGGGCGCGGGGCAATGAGCAGTTCTTC. This gives the protein CSVWGARGNEQFF.

The chain is built from TRBV6-5 and TRBJ1-6; no clear D gene. V shed 10 bases and J shed 9 bases, with 31 bases lying between them. This CDR3 has 18 amino acids. Germline CDR1 MNHEY, CDR2 SVGAGI. DNA for the CDR3: TGTGCCACCAGGCGTTCTATTTACTCAGACGGAGGGAGTTCACCCCTCCACTTT. Translation gives CATRRSIYSDGGSSPLHF.

This clonotype was detected many times. This sequence joins TRBV7-9 and TRBJ1-1, with D perhaps matching TRBD1 (5 bases). V was cut by 2 bases and J by 11 bases, with 21 bases left in between. CDR3 length: 15 residues. Germline V gene sequence: CDR1 SEHNR, CDR2 FQNEAQ (reference sequence). The CDR3 loop reads CASSLSGSIGEVAFF. CDR3 in DNA: TGTGCCAGCAGCTTATCCGGCTCGATAGGGGAGGTCGCTTTCTTT.

The CDR3 is CASSYRDNYGYTF. The CDR3, as DNA: TGTGCCAGCAGCTACCGGGACAACTATGGCTACACCTTC. This chain connects TRBV7-9 to TRBJ1-2; tentative D call: TRBD1 (5 bases). The CDR3 runs 13 residues. Germline values: CDR1 SEHNR, CDR2 FQNEAQ (reference sequence). Trimming left V 4 bases short and J 2 bases short, with 8 bases between. Together with reference TRBV7-9 and TRBJ1-2, the CDR3 gives the full variable domain: DTGVSQNPRHKITKRGQNVTFRCDPISEHNRLYWYRQTLGQGPEFLTYFQNEAQLEKSRLLSDRFSAERPKGSFSTLEIQRTEQGDSAMYLCASSYRDNYGYTFGSGTRLTVV.

This clonotype was recorded at least ten times. J is TRBJ1-5 and V is TRBV30; D gene unclear. The V gene lost 2 bases and the J gene lost 1 base, with 9 bases spanning the gap. The CDR3 extends over 14 amino acids. Germline V gene data show CDR1 as GTSNPN and CDR2 as SVGIG (reference sequence). The chain's CDR3 is CAWSPEVSNQPQHF. CDR3 nucleotides: TGTGCCTGGAGTCCCGAGGTGAGCAATCAGCCCCAGCATTTT.

This chain uses TRBV6-5 with TRBJ2-5; TRBD2 aligns across 9 bases. Germline V gives CDR1 MNHEY, CDR2 SVGAGI. V dropped 6 bases and J dropped 5; count of bases not matched to a gene: 10. This CDR3 spans 15 amino acids. The CDR3 reads CASSQAGGMNETQYF. The CDR3 DNA reads TGTGCCAGCAGCCAGGCGGGGGGGATGAACGAGACCCAGTACTTC.

The J gene is TRBJ2-2, the V gene TRBV12-3 or TRBV12-4, with 10 bases identical to TRBD1. V shed 4 bases and J 6 bases; nucleotides not matched to a gene: 11. The CDR3 runs 17 residues. CDR3 loop: CASSSRGSGTGAGELFF. CDR3 nucleotide sequence: TGTGCCAGCAGTTCCCGGGGATCCGGGACAGGGGCCGGGGAGCTGTTTTTT.

Many counts were recorded for this clonotype. The chain recombines TRBV7-6 with TRBJ2-3, with 8 bases fitting TRBD1. CDR3 length equals 17 residues. V dropped 6 bases and J dropped 5; count of bases not matched to a gene: 16. Germline CDR1 SGHVS, CDR2 FNYEAQ. The CDR3 region is CASSGDRDRIVGDTQYF. Here the CDR3 DNA reads TGTGCCAGCAGTGGAGACCGGGACAGGATAGTGGGAGATACGCAGTATTTT.

This clonotype showed up many times. The chain couples TRBV4-1 to TRBJ2-4; the match to TRBD2 covers 8 bases. The CDR3 spans 17 residues. CDR1 MGHRA and CDR2 YSYEKL come from the germline V gene. Trimming cost V 4 bases and J 0 bases; bases outside gene matches: 8. CDR3 sequence: CASSPSRTSGAKNIQYF. DNA of the CDR3: TGCGCCAGCAGCCCCTCCCGCACTAGCGGAGCCAAAAACATTCAGTACTTC.

This chain uses TRBV27 with TRBJ2-5, with D uncertain. The germline V gene has CDR1 MNHEY and CDR2 SMNVEV (reference sequence). The CDR3 is 14 residues long. V was clipped by 6 bases and J by 1 base, with 12 bases between them. CDR3 in DNA: TGTGCCAGCAGACCCCCAGACGTCCAAGAGACCCAGTACTTC. Amino acid sequence: CASRPPDVQETQYF.